The 16 T cell receptor beta chains presented below share a single source sample, sequenced in a study of PD-L1 blockade in urothelial cancer. Stated time point: peripheral blood 6 weeks after treatment start. TCRdb keeps only in-frame clones here, not all; method: immunoSEQ multiplex PCR. In the table there are under 70,000 clones, 88% of which are singletons. Here the sequenced sample was PBMCs, taken around atezolizumab (anti-PD-L1) treatment. These receptors all stem from a man aged 60 to 75 with urothelial cancer.

V gene TRBV2 combines with J gene TRBJ2-5; D gene ambiguous. Germline assignment: CDR1 SNHLY and CDR2 FYNNEI. The CDR3 totals 11 residues. V was clipped by 6 bases and J by 3 bases, with 5 bases between them. The CDR3 DNA sequence: TGTGCCAGCAGGAGAGAAGAGACCCAGTACTTC. It yields the protein CASRREETQYF.

V and J are TRBV5-8 and TRBJ2-1; TRBD2 aligns across 7 bases. The germline V gene encodes CDR1 SGHTS and CDR2 YDEGEE. The ends lost 0 bases at V and 0 bases at J; junction bases unmatched: 6. This CDR3 region has 17 residues. The CDR3 here is CASSLDLGGSSYNEQFF. CDR3 bases: TGTGCCAGCAGCTTGGATTTGGGAGGGAGCTCCTACAATGAGCAGTTCTTC.

The chain couples TRBV7-2 to TRBJ1-2; tentatively, D is TRBD1 (6 bases). Germline V gives CDR1 SGHTA, CDR2 FQGNSA. With 5 bases removed from V and 3 bases from J, the gap between germline ends came to 13 bases. This CDR3 has 14 amino acids. CDR3 in DNA: TGTGCCAGCAGCCCGACCGACAGGCACTATGGCTACACCTTC. It codes for CASSPTDRHYGYTF.

The chain recombines TRBV23-1 with TRBJ2-7; the match to TRBD1 covers 10 bases. TRBV23-1 is assigned to the ORF class and has an uncertain function. This CDR3 contains 15 residues. Germline trimming cut 0 bases from V and 3 bases from J; bases unmatched to any gene: 2. The CDR3 DNA sequence: TGCGCCAGCAGTCAATCGCGGACAGGGGGCTACGAGCAGTACTTC. Translating it yields CASSQSRTGGYEQYF.

This clone was counted a single time. The rearrangement uses TRBV5-8 and TRBJ1-2; TRBD1 matches at 8 bases. This CDR3 contains 13 residues. V shed 3 bases and J 8 bases; nucleotides not matched to a gene: 6. Germline V gene sequence: CDR1 SGHTS, CDR2 YDEGEE. The CDR3 loop is CASSSDRVAGYTF. In DNA, the CDR3 is TGTGCCAGCAGCTCGGACAGGGTCGCCGGCTACACCTTC.

J is TRBJ1-2 and V is TRBV29-1, with D uncertain. Germline V lookup: CDR1 SQVTM, CDR2 ANQGSEA. The CDR3 is made up of 12 amino acids. Trimming took off 3 bases at V and 6 bases at J, with 11 bases between the two ends. The CDR3, as DNA: TGCAGCGTTGATCCCTGGGGAGATGGCTACACCTTC. It encodes CSVDPWGDGYTF.

The rearrangement joins TRBV6-5 to TRBJ1-1, with TRBD1 matching over 9 bases. This CDR3 comprises 14 residues. The germline V gene has CDR1 MNHEY and CDR2 SVGAGI. V lost 7 bases, J lost 6 bases, and 9 bases stayed unmatched. The DNA of the CDR3 is TGTGCCAGCAAAAAACAGGGGGCTTTGGCTGAAGCTTTCTTT. Encoded protein: CASKKQGALAEAFF.

The chain carries TRBV27 and TRBJ1-1; D uncertain. Germline V gene sequence: CDR1 MNHEY, CDR2 SMNVEV (reference sequence). This CDR3 region has 14 residues. V was pared by 2 bases and J by 3 bases, with 10 bases between. The CDR3 bases are TGTGCCAGCAGTTTAGAGGGAGGGTACACTGAAGCTTTCTTT. Encoded protein: CASSLEGGYTEAFF.

The chain employs TRBV19 and TRBJ1-5; 9 nucleotides agree with TRBD1. Germline V lookup: CDR1 LNHDA, CDR2 SQIVND (reference sequence). This CDR3 is built from 14 residues. Trimming cost V 9 bases and J 4 bases; bases outside gene matches: 7. The CDR3 DNA reads as TGTGCCAGCCGAACCGGGACAGGGAATCAGCCCCAGCATTTT. Its protein is CASRTGTGNQPQHF.

The J gene is TRBJ1-6, the V gene TRBV27; 7 nucleotides line up with TRBD1. Germline-derived CDR1 and CDR2 are MNHEY and SMNVEV (reference sequence). CDR3 size: 20 residues. V lost 0 bases and J lost 0; bases outside the gene matches: 11. The CDR3 coding sequence is TGTGCCAGCAGTTTATCACCCCTGGGGGGACAGAGCTCCTATAATTCACCCCTCCACTTT. Amino acids: CASSLSPLGGQSSYNSPLHF.

The chain couples TRBV19 to TRBJ1-1, with D hard to call. This CDR3 has 15 amino acids. Germline V gene sequence: CDR1 LNHDA, CDR2 SQIVND (reference sequence). V was pared by 5 bases and J by 5 bases, with 18 bases between. The CDR3 spells CASSSKAGFSTEAFF. The CDR3, as DNA: TGTGCCAGTAGTTCGAAAGCGGGTTTTAGTACTGAAGCTTTCTTT.

The rearrangement joins TRBV5-4 to TRBJ1-1; no reliable D call. CDR1 and CDR2 from the germline V gene are SGHNT and YYREEE (reference sequence). The CDR3 has 14 amino acids. Trimming took 1 base from V and 4 from J, leaving 11 bases between them. The CDR3 is CASSLSLLRTEAFF. CDR3 DNA: TGTGCCAGCAGCTTGTCTCTTCTGCGCACTGAAGCTTTCTTT.

This sequence joins TRBV19 and TRBJ1-5; the D gene is possibly TRBD1 (6 bases). V was pared by 7 bases and J by 1 base, with 23 bases between. CDR3 length equals 18 residues. CDR1 is LNHDA and CDR2 is SQIVND in the germline V gene (reference sequence). The CDR3 here is CASNPYATGLMSNQPQHF. In DNA, the CDR3 is TGTGCCAGTAACCCTTATGCGACAGGACTCATGAGCAATCAGCCCCAGCATTTT.

This chain joins TRBV19 and TRBJ2-5; 10 bases are a match to TRBD2. Germline V gives CDR1 LNHDA, CDR2 SQIVND (reference sequence). The CDR3 length is 15 residues. V was clipped by 1 base and J by 7 bases; unmatched bases: 6. CDR3 coding DNA: TGTGCCAGTAGTATAGTAGCGGGAGGAAAAGGGACCCAGTACTTC. Its protein product is CASSIVAGGKGTQYF.

This sequence joins TRBV7-9 and TRBJ2-2, with D possibly being TRBD2 (5 bases). Germline CDR1 and CDR2: SEHNR and FQNEAQ (reference sequence). Trimming shortened V by 7 bases and J by 5 bases, and 20 bases separated the two germline ends. The CDR3 has 16 residues. CDR3 in amino acids: CASTPEGREGTGELFF. As DNA, the CDR3 is TGTGCCAGCACCCCAGAGGGTCGAGAGGGTACCGGGGAGCTGTTTTTT.

The V gene is TRBV5-1, the J gene TRBJ2-2, with D maybe TRBD2 (5 bases). Per the germline V gene, CDR1 is SGHRS and CDR2 is YFSETQ. The CDR3 sequence is 16 residues long. Trimming cost V 0 bases and J 3 bases, with 12 bases left between them. DNA for the CDR3: TGCGCCAGCAGCTTGGCCGGGGAAGGTGACACCGGGGAGCTGTTTTTT. Its protein product is CASSLAGEGDTGELFF.